The rows below give T cell receptor beta chains drawn from one sample of a study of CD8+ T cells in alopecia areata. Assay used: immunoSEQ multiplex PCR; TCRdb lists only in-frame clones, some missing. There are about 170,000 clones in the sample; about 72% occur only once, and 9.5% to 12% lies in the top ten. The sample in question was CD8+ T cells sorted from blood, obtained at week 0. These TCRs come from a human donor with alopecia areata. Each CDR3 is given with its conserved first and last residue. Each record gives: V gene, CDR3 length, clone size, J gene, D gene, CDR3 protein, CDR3 DNA. D genes are given only for firm matches. The size entry is marked missing in some rows and otherwise reads once, few, many or a size class.

V: TRBV4-1
length: 15
size: .
J: TRBJ2-2
D: .
CDR3: CASSQVPQGAGELFF
DNA: TGCGCCAGCAGCCAAGTACCGCAGGGCGCCGGGGAGCTGTTTTTT

V: TRBV2
length: 11
size: few
J: TRBJ2-1
D: .
CDR3: CASSGTNEQFF
DNA: TGTGCCAGCAGTGGCACCAATGAGCAGTTCTTC

V: TRBV2
length: 13
size: .
J: TRBJ2-7
D: .
CDR3: CASSPTGFYEQYF
DNA: TGTGCCAGCAGTCCCACAGGGTTCTACGAGCAGTACTTC

V: TRBV27
length: 13
size: .
J: TRBJ2-7
D: .
CDR3: CASSLGRAYEQYF
DNA: TGTGCCAGCAGTTTAGGCAGGGCCTACGAGCAGTACTTC

V: TRBV4-1
length: 15
size: .
J: TRBJ2-3
D: .
CDR3: CASSPYTTSTDTQYF
DNA: TGCGCCAGCAGCCCATACACCACTAGCACAGATACGCAGTATTTT

V: TRBV29-1
length: 13
size: few
J: TRBJ1-2
D: .
CDR3: CSVPKTGKGGYTF
DNA: TGCAGCGTCCCAAAGACGGGGAAGGGAGGCTACACCTTC

V: TRBV7-6
length: 15
size: .
J: TRBJ2-7
D: TRBD1
CDR3: CASSHGTGFVYEQYF
DNA: TGTGCCAGCAGCCACGGGACAGGGTTCGTCTACGAGCAGTACTTC

V: TRBV15
length: 14
size: .
J: TRBJ2-1
D: TRBD1
CDR3: CATLGQGPDNEQFF
DNA: TGTGCCACACTCGGACAGGGTCCGGACAATGAGCAGTTCTTC

V: TRBV6-5
length: 15
size: few
J: TRBJ2-1
D: TRBD1
CDR3: CASSPGTGVSHEQFF
DNA: TGTGCCAGCAGCCCTGGGACAGGGGTGAGTCATGAGCAGTTCTTC

V: TRBV10-3
length: 15
size: .
J: TRBJ2-1
D: TRBD2
CDR3: CAIKDGTSGGNEQFF
DNA: TGTGCCATCAAAGACGGTACTAGCGGGGGCAATGAGCAGTTCTTC

V: TRBV13
length: 16
size: .
J: TRBJ1-5
D: .
CDR3: CASSRREYTGNQPQHF
DNA: TGTGCCAGCAGCCGGAGGGAGTATACGGGCAATCAGCCCCAGCATTTT

V: TRBV7-9
length: 13
size: .
J: TRBJ1-1
D: TRBD1
CDR3: CASTRGQMDEAFF
DNA: TGTGCCTCCACGAGGGGGCAAATGGATGAAGCTTTCTTT

V: TRBV6-1
length: 14
size: .
J: TRBJ2-5
D: TRBD2
CDR3: CATLRAGAQETQYF
DNA: TGTGCCACCCTGCGAGCGGGGGCGCAAGAGACCCAGTACTTC

V: TRBV4-2
length: 14
size: few
J: TRBJ2-7
D: .
CDR3: CASSQAGRGYEQYF
DNA: TGTGCCAGCAGCCAAGCGGGCAGGGGCTACGAGCAGTACTTC

V: TRBV25-1
length: 11
size: .
J: TRBJ2-1
D: .
CDR3: CASSFSNEQFF
DNA: TGTGCCAGCTCGTTTTCTAATGAGCAGTTCTTC

V: TRBV2
length: 11
size: .
J: TRBJ2-7
D: .
CDR3: CASTAGYEQYF
DNA: TGTGCCAGCACAGCCGGATACGAGCAGTACTTC

V: TRBV14
length: 14
size: .
J: TRBJ2-1
D: .
CDR3: CASSLVTTYNEQFF
DNA: TGTGCCAGCAGCCTCGTGACTACCTACAATGAGCAGTTCTTC

V: TRBV30
length: 14
size: .
J: TRBJ1-5
D: .
CDR3: CAWSVGDSVVPQHF
DNA: TGTGCCTGGAGTGTTGGTGACAGCGTTGTGCCCCAGCATTTT

V: TRBV13
length: 15
size: .
J: TRBJ1-2
D: .
CDR3: CASSSLGQLNYGYTF
DNA: TGTGCCAGCAGCTCCCTCGGACAGCTCAACTATGGCTACACCTTC

V: TRBV29-1
length: 13
size: .
J: TRBJ1-5
D: .
CDR3: CSVELSGDQPQHF
DNA: TGCAGCGTTGAACTCTCCGGTGATCAGCCCCAGCATTTT

V: TRBV4-2
length: 15
size: .
J: TRBJ2-3
D: TRBD2
CDR3: CASSQDGDYTDTQYF
DNA: TGTGCCAGCAGCCAAGATGGGGACTACACAGATACGCAGTATTTT

V: TRBV27
length: 17
size: .
J: TRBJ2-3
D: TRBD2
CDR3: CASSSPGLAGGPDTQYF
DNA: TGTGCCAGCAGTTCTCCGGGACTAGCGGGGGGCCCAGATACGCAGTATTTT

V: TRBV29-1
length: 13
size: .
J: TRBJ1-5
D: TRBD1
CDR3: CSGSTGGNQPQHF
DNA: TGCAGCGGCTCGACAGGGGGCAATCAGCCCCAGCATTTT

V: TRBV7-9
length: 16
size: .
J: TRBJ1-5
D: TRBD1
CDR3: CASSLAGQGPLQAQHF
DNA: TGTGCCAGCAGCTTAGCGGGACAGGGCCCCCTTCAAGCCCAGCATTTT

V: TRBV7-6
length: 15
size: .
J: TRBJ2-6
D: .
CDR3: CASSLDRAGANVLTF
DNA: TGTGCCAGCAGCTTGGACAGAGCCGGGGCCAACGTCCTGACTTTC

V: TRBV30
length: 12
size: .
J: TRBJ2-1
D: .
CDR3: CAWSDTPWEQFF
DNA: TGTGCCTGGAGTGACACCCCTTGGGAGCAGTTCTTC

V: TRBV7-9
length: 15
size: .
J: TRBJ1-1
D: TRBD1
CDR3: CASSSTTGRNTEAFF
DNA: TGTGCCAGCAGCTCTACGACAGGGCGGAACACTGAAGCTTTCTTT

V: TRBV28
length: 16
size: .
J: TRBJ2-2
D: TRBD2
CDR3: CASSLEGLASTGELFF
DNA: TGTGCCAGCAGTTTGGAGGGACTAGCGAGCACCGGGGAGCTGTTTTTT